The 8 T cell receptor beta chains below were found in one sample sequenced in a study of blood T cell repertoires in COVID-19. Measured with immunoSEQ multiplex PCR; TCRdb has only the in-frame clones, and not every one. The sample has fewer than 300,000 clones, approximately 90% seen once; the top ten hold 2.2%. What was sequenced was peripheral blood. The receptor set was obtained from a woman aged 25 to 39 with COVID-19, enrolled during active disease.

This chain links TRBV6-5 with TRBJ2-7; 10 positions agree with TRBD2. Germline V lookup: CDR1 MNHEY, CDR2 SVGAGI. The CDR3 is 14 residues long. Trimming removed 6 bases from V and 7 bases from J; junction bases left unmatched: 9. CDR3 sequence (DNA): TGTGCCAGCAGGGAGCCTAGCGGGAGCGGGGAGCAGTACTTC. Amino acids: CASREPSGSGEQYF.

The chain has TRBV14 and TRBJ2-3, with TRBD1 matching 8 bases. The CDR3 contains 16 residues. Unmatched junction bases numbered 9, after V lost 4 bases and J lost 3 bases. Looked up from germline, CDR1 is SGHDN and CDR2 is FVKESK. The CDR3 is CASSRIDRGMTDTQYF. In nucleotides, the CDR3 is TGTGCCAGCAGCCGGATTGACAGGGGAATGACAGATACGCAGTATTTT.

The chain employs TRBV30 and TRBJ2-7, with a possible D match to TRBD1 (5 bases). Trimming removed 0 bases from V and 0 bases from J, with 12 bases in between. Germline CDR1 reads GTSNPN; CDR2 reads SVGIG (reference sequence). CDR3 length: 15 residues. The CDR3 DNA reads TGTGCCTGGAGTGTACGTTCGACAGTCTCCTACGAGCAGTACTTC. It yields the protein CAWSVRSTVSYEQYF.

The rearrangement links TRBV7-9 to TRBJ2-1; 8 bases map to TRBD2. This CDR3 is 12 amino acids long. Germline values: CDR1 SEHNR, CDR2 FQNEAQ (reference sequence). The trim removed 1 base at V and 14 bases at J, leaving 4 bases unmatched. The CDR3 loop is CASSLDSGKEFF. The CDR3 DNA reads TGTGCCAGCAGCTTAGATAGCGGGAAGGAGTTCTTC.

The V and J genes are TRBV18 and TRBJ1-1, with D possibly matching TRBD1 (5 bases). In germline, CDR1 is KGHSH, CDR2 LQKENI. Trimming shortened V by 4 bases and J by 3 bases, and 12 bases separated the two germline ends. This CDR3 region has 14 residues. The CDR3 nucleotides are TGTGCCAGCTCACAGGGGAACTTCGACACTGAAGCTTTCTTT. Protein product: CASSQGNFDTEAFF.

Here the CDR3 reads CASSPGVGTGELFF. CDR3 DNA sequence: TGTGCCAGCAGCCCAGGGGTAGGGACCGGGGAGCTGTTTTTT. The chain links TRBV5-4 to TRBJ2-2; D perhaps matches TRBD1 (6 bases). The CDR3 length is 14 residues. The V gene's germline CDR1 is SGHNT and CDR2 YYREEE (reference sequence). Deletions cut 4 bases from V and 5 bases from J, with 12 bases between.

This chain connects TRBV15 to TRBJ1-5; D gene unclear. CDR1 is LNHNV and CDR2 is YYDKDF in the germline V gene (reference sequence). This CDR3 has 17 residues. Trimming shortened V by 5 bases and J by 3 bases, and 20 bases separated the two germline ends. CDR3: CATSSNVLTQTNQPQHF. CDR3 DNA sequence: TGTGCCACCAGCTCTAATGTCCTTACCCAAACCAATCAGCCCCAGCATTTT.

The rearrangement uses TRBV19 and TRBJ2-5; 7 bases map to TRBD1. Looked up from germline, CDR1 is LNHDA and CDR2 is SQIVND (reference sequence). The CDR3 consists of 20 residues. Trimming cost V 5 bases and J 0 bases; bases outside gene matches: 21. The CDR3 DNA is TGTGCCAGTAGTCCGACCCTTATTATCGGACAGGCCCGGGACCAAGAGACCCAGTACTTC. Translating gives CASSPTLIIGQARDQETQYF. Variable domain in full (rest from reference TRBV19 and TRBJ2-5): DGGITQSPKYLFRKEGQNVTLSCEQNLNHDAMYWYRQDPGQGLRLIYYSQIVNDFQKGDIAEGYSVSREKKESFPLTVTSAQKNPTAFYLCASSPTLIIGQARDQETQYFGPGTRLLVL.